What follows describes a single T cell receptor beta chain. Its antigen remains unknown. The CDR3 totals 11 residues. In germline, CDR1 is DFQATT, CDR2 SNEGSKA (reference sequence). The V end was cut by 4 bases, the J end by 8 bases, with 11 bases between. Over chemoradiotherapy, repertoires were sampled more than once. This entry is derived from a study of chemoradiotherapy in HPV16-positive cancers. Points from the study as a whole: HPV-responsive T-cell expansion during chemoradiotherapy was linked to improved recurrence-free survival in HPV16-positive patients. Functional assays defining HPV-specific T cells used only a couple of HPV16-positive patients. During treatment, candidate HPV-specific clones and E7-related motifs expanded in tumor.

Measured with immunoSEQ multiplex PCR; TCRdb has only the in-frame clones, and not every one. Of more than 20,000 clones in the sample, approximately 83% were seen once. The input for sequencing was blood, taken from a patient who underwent chemoradiotherapy. This receptor was obtained from a human donor with HPV-associated anogenital cancer. The rearrangement uses TRBV20-1 and TRBJ1-2; D unclear. The CDR3 DNA follows: TGCAGTGCTACCTTGGGCGGAGGCTACACCTTC. Translated, it gives CSATLGGGYTF.